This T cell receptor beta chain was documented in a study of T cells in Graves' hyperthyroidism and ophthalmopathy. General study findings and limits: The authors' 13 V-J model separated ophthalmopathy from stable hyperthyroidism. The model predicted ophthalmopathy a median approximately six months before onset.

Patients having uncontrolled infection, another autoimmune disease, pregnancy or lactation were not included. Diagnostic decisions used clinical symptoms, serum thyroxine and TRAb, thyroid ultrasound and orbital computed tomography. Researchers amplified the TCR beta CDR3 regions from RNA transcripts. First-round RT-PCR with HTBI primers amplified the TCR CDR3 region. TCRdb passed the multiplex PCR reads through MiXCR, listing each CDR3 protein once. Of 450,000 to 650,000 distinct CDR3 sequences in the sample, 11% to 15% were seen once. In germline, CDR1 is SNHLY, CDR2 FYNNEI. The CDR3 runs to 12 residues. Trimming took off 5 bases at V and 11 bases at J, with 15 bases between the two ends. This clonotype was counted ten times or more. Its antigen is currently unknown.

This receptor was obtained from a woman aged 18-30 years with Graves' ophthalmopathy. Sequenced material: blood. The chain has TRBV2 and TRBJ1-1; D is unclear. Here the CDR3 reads CASSPRRSLAFF. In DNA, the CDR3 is TGTGCCAGCAGTCCAAGACGGTCCTTGGCTTTCTTT.